Presented here are 5 T cell receptor beta chains from one specimen sequenced in a study of T cells in Graves' hyperthyroidism and ophthalmopathy. Regions amplified from RNA transcripts were the TCR beta CDR3 regions. A set of HTBI primers served as the primers for a first-round RT-PCR of the TCR CDR3. MiXCR was run by TCRdb on the multiplex PCR reads, yielding one entry per CDR3 protein. There are around 290,000 distinct CDR3 sequences in the sample; over 15% occur only once, and just over 55% lies in the top ten. Sequences were obtained from blood. These receptor sequences come from a woman aged 55-69 years with Graves' ophthalmopathy.

This clonotype has ten or more counts. The V and J genes are TRBV6-1 and TRBJ2-7; either TRBD1 or TRBD2 may supply D (5 bases each). CDR1 MNHNS and CDR2 SASEGT come from the germline V gene. The CDR3 spans 12 residues. Trimming removed 10 bases at V and 1 base at J, with 11 bases between. CDR3 coding DNA: TGTGCCACACGGGGACCGTCCTACGAGCAGTACTTC. This sequence encodes CATRGPSYEQYF.

This clonotype was observed many times. The genes are TRBV2 and TRBJ1-2, with unresolved D. Germline V gene data show CDR1 as SNHLY and CDR2 as FYNNEI. This CDR3 has 15 residues. Between the trimmed V and J ends, which lost 2 bases and 6 bases, there was a span of 16 bases. The CDR3 DNA sequence: TGTGCCAGCAGTGAAAGACCGAATTCCTCGGATGGCTACACCTTC. Residues: CASSERPNSSDGYTF.

In the case of this clonotype: This may be a read error: a much more frequent sequence differs by one nucleotide. The gene calls are TRBV6-5 and TRBJ1-3; D is unresolved. Germline V lookup: CDR1 MNHEY, CDR2 SVGAGI. This CDR3 has 16 amino acids. CDR3 nucleotide sequence: TGTGCCAGCAGTTACTCGGCTCCGATCTCTGGAACCACCATATATTTT. Translated: CASSYSAPISGTTIYF.

About this clonotype: The junction does not match germline at one end; this may be a read error. The chain recombines TRBV5-1 with TRBJ2-7, with D possibly TRBD1 on 6 matching bases. Germline V gene sequence: CDR1 SGHRS, CDR2 YFSETQ. The CDR3 runs to 14 residues. The DNA for the CDR3 is TGTGCCAGCAGGCCGGACAGAAGCTCCTACGAGCAGTACTTC. It codes for CASRPDRSSYEQYF.

Notes on this clonotype: A much larger clonotype is one base distant, so this may be a read error. The chain is built from TRBV6-2 or TRBV6-3 and TRBJ2-7; perhaps TRBD2 as D (6 bases). V lost 5 bases and J 6 bases, leaving 23 bases between the germline ends. Per the germline V gene, CDR1 is MNHEY and CDR2 is SVGEGT. The CDR3 contains 16 residues. The CDR3 reads CASSDPRGGDASEQYF. DNA for the CDR3: TGTGCCAGCAGTGACCCCCGTGGAGGGGATGCAAGCGAGCAGTACTTC.